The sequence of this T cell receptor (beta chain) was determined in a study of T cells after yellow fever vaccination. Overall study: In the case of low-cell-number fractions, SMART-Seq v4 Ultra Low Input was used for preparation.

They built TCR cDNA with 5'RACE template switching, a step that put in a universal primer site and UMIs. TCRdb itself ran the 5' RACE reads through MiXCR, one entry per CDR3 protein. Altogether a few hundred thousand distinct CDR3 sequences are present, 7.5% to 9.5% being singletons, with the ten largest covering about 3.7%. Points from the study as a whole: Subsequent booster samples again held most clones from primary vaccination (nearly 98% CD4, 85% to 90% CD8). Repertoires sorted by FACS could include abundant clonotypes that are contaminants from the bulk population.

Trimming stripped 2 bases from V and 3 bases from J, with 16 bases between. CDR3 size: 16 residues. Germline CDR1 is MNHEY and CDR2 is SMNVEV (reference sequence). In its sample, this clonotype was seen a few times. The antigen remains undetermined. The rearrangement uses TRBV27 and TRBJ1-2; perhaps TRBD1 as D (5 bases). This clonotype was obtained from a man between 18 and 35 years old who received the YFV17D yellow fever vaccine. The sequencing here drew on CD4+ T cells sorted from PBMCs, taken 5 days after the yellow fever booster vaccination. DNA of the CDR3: TGTGCCAGCAGTTTAAGGCCAGGGCGAATCGACTATGGCTACACCTTC. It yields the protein CASSLRPGRIDYGYTF.